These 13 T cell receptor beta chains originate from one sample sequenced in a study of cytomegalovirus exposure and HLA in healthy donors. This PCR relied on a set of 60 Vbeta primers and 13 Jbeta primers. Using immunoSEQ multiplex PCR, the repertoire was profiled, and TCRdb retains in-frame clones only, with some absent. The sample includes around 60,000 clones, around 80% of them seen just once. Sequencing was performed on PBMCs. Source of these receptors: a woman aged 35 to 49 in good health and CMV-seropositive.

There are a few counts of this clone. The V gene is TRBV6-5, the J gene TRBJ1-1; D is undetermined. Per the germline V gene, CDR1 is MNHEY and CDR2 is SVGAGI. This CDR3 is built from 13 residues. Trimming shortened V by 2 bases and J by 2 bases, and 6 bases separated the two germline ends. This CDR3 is CASSYGRNTEAFF. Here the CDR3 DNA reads TGTGCCAGCAGTTACGGGCGTAACACTGAAGCTTTCTTT.

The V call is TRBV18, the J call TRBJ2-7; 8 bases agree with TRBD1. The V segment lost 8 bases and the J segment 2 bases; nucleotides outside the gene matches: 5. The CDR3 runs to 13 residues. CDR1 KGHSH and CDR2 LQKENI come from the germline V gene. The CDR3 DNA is TGTGCCAGCACGACAGGGGACCCCTACGAGCAGTACTTC. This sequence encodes CASTTGDPYEQYF.

The CDR3 reads CASSLSADTQYF. In nucleotides, the CDR3 is TGTGCCAGCAGTTTATCAGCAGATACGCAGTATTTT. The chain combines TRBV28 with TRBJ2-3; D unresolved. V lost 1 base and J 4 bases, leaving 3 bases between the germline ends. The CDR3 spans 12 residues. Germline V lookup: CDR1 MDHEN, CDR2 SYDVKM.

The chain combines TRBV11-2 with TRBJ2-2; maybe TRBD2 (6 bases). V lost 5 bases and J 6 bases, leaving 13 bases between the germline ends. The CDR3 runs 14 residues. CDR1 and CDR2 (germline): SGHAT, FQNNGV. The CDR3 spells CASSRDRGAGELFF. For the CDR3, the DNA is TGTGCCAGCAGCCGGGACCGCGGGGCCGGGGAGCTGTTTTTT.

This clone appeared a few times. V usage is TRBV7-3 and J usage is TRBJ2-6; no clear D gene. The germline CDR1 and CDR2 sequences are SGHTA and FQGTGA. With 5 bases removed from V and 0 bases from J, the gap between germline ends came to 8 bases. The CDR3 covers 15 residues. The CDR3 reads CASSPTVSGANVLTF. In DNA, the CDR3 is TGTGCCAGCAGCCCTACGGTCTCTGGGGCCAACGTCCTGACTTTC.

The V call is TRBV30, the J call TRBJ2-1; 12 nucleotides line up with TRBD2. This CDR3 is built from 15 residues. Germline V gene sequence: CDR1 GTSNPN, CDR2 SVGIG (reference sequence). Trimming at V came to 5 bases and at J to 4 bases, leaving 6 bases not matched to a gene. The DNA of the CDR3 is TGTGCCTGGTCTCTAGCGGGGGGGCAGTACAATGAGCAGTTCTTC. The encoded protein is CAWSLAGGQYNEQFF.

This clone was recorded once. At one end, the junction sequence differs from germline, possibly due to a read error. The CDR3 coding sequence is TGTTCCAGCAGCTCGTTTACCGGGACAGTCTCCTACAATGAGCAGTTCTTC. It yields the protein CSSSSFTGTVSYNEQFF. The V and J genes are TRBV7-9 and TRBJ2-1, with TRBD1 matching over 7 bases. Germline CDR1 and CDR2: SEHNR and FQNEAQ (reference sequence). This CDR3 has 17 residues.

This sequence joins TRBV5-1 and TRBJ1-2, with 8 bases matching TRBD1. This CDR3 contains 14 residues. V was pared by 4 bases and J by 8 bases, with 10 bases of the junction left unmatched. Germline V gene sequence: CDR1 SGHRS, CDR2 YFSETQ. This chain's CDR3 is CASSPGTGGGGYTF. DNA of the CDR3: TGCGCCAGCAGCCCTGGGACAGGAGGCGGGGGCTACACCTTC.

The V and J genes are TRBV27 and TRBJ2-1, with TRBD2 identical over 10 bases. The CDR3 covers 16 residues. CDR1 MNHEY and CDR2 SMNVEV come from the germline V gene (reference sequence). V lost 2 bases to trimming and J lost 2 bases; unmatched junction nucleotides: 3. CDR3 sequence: CASSLASGGAYNEQFF. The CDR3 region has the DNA TGTGCCAGCAGTTTAGCTAGCGGGGGCGCCTACAATGAGCAGTTCTTC.

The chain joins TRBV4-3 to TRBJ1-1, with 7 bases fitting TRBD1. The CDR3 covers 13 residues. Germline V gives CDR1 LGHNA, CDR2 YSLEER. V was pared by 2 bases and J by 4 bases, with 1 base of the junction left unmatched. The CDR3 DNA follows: TGCGCCAGCAGCCAATACAGGGGCACTGAAGCTTTCTTT. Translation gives CASSQYRGTEAFF.

The CDR3 region is CASSFWGQGNEKLFF. The CDR3 coding sequence is TGTGCCAGCAGCTTCTGGGGACAGGGTAATGAAAAACTGTTTTTT. V and J are TRBV7-9 and TRBJ1-4, with TRBD1 matching 9 bases. The V and J ends lost 3 bases and 4 bases, in that order; junction bases with no gene match: 3. Germline V gene lookup returns CDR1 SEHNR and CDR2 FQNEAQ (reference sequence). CDR3 size: 15 residues.

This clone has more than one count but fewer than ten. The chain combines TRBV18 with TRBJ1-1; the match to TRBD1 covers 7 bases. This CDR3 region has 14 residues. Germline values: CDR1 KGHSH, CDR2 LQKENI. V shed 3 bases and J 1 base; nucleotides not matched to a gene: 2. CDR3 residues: CASSPGQTNTEAFF. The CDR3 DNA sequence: TGTGCCAGCTCACCGGGACAGACGAACACTGAAGCTTTCTTT.

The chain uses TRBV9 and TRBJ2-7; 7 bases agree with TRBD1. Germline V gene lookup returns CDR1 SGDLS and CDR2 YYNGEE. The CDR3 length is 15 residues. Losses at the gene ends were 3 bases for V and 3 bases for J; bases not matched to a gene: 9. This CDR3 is CASSASGTDFYEQYF. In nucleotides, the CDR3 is TGTGCCAGCAGCGCCTCCGGGACAGACTTCTACGAGCAGTACTTC. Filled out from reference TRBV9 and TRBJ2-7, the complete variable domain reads DSGVTQTPKHLITATGQRVTLRCSPRSGDLSVYWYQQSLDQGLQFLIQYYNGEERAKGNILERFSAQQFPDLHSELNLSSLELGDSALYFCASSASGTDFYEQYFGPGTRLTVT.